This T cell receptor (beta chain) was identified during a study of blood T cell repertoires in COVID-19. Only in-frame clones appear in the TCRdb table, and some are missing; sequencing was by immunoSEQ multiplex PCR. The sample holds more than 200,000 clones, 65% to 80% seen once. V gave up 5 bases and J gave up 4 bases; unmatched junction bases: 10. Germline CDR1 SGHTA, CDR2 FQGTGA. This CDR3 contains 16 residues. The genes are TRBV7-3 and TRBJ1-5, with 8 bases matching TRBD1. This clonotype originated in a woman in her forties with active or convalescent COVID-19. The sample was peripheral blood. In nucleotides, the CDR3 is TGTGCCAGCAGCCCACATGGGGGACAGGTGAATCAGCCCCAGCATTTT. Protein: CASSPHGGQVNQPQHF.